This TCR beta chain emerged from a study of shared clonotypes between healthy human individuals. The germline gives CDR1 SNHLY, CDR2 FYNNEI. This CDR3 has 14 residues. Trimming at V came to 6 bases and at J to 8 bases, leaving 8 bases not matched to a gene. This table comes from immunoSEQ multiplex PCR, and its TCRdb copy is limited to in-frame clones, with some not included. The repertoire consists of roughly 640,000 clones, with around two thirds occurring once and the leading ten covering approximately 1.8%. This sequence was found in a woman aged 25 to 39 in good health. The V call is TRBV2, the J call TRBJ1-4, with TRBD1 identical over 8 bases. Sequencing was carried out using memory CD4+ T cells sorted from blood. Subset given: CD45RA-negative fraction. The CDR3: CASSPTGGKEKLFF. The CDR3 coding sequence is TGTGCCAGCAGCCCTACAGGGGGGAAGGAAAAACTGTTTTTT.